These 24 T cell receptor beta chains originate from one sample sequenced in a study of CD8 T cells in ankylosing spondylitis. TCRdb re-called the 5' RACE reads through MiXCR, storing one row per CDR3 protein. The table records about 220,000 distinct CDR3 sequences, around 25% of them present only once. The sample comprised blood, either unsorted or a sorted T cell fraction (not recorded which). The source is a male donor with ankylosing spondylitis or in good health (not recorded which).

This clonotype was detected many times. The chain joins TRBV7-9 to TRBJ1-4; D call uncertain. The CDR3 runs to 15 residues. Germline V gene data show CDR1 as SEHNR and CDR2 as FQNEAQ (reference sequence). Trimming pared 1 base from V and 2 bases from J, leaving 8 bases between. The CDR3 loop reads CASSLDSVTNEKLFF. CDR3 nucleotide sequence: TGTGCCAGCAGCTTAGATTCGGTGACTAATGAAAAACTGTTTTTT.

This clonotype occurred many times. Because the CDR3 is missing its conserved closing phenylalanine or tryptophan, this is likely a read error. No DNA is shown, since the ends of the CDR3 on it are uncertain; the CDR3 is the one TCRdb lists. The chain links TRBV5-1 to TRBJ1-1; the table's D call of TRBD1 was not tested on the DNA. The CDR3 adds up to 10 amino acids, both ends counted. Germline values: CDR1 SGHRS, CDR2 YFSETQ. The CDR3 reads CASSRQGGIG.

This clonotype was counted many times. The gene calls are TRBV20-1 and TRBJ1-1; TRBD1 might be the D (5 bases). The V end was cut by 6 bases, the J end by 5 bases, with 13 bases between. The CDR3 runs to 12 residues. Germline loops: CDR1 DFQATT, CDR2 SNEGSKA (reference sequence). This chain's CDR3 is CSALRDFTEAFF. The CDR3 DNA reads TGCAGTGCCCTCCGGGACTTTACTGAAGCTTTCTTT.

This clonotype was found many times. V usage is TRBV6-1 and J usage is TRBJ2-7; 13 bases align to TRBD2. The CDR3 contains 16 residues. The germline V gene has CDR1 MNHNS and CDR2 SASEGT. The V and J ends lost 6 bases and 3 bases, in that order; junction bases with no gene match: 8. The chain's CDR3 is CASSERTSGSFYEQYF. CDR3 bases: TGTGCCAGCAGCGAACGGACTAGCGGGAGTTTCTACGAGCAGTACTTC.

The CDR3 DNA sequence: TGTGCCAGCAGTGAACCACTAGCGGGAGTCGGTGAGCAGTTCTTC. It specifies CASSEPLAGVGEQFF. The J gene is TRBJ2-1, the V gene TRBV25-1; 11 bases fit TRBD2. The V gene's germline CDR1 is MGHDK and CDR2 SYGVNS. CDR3 length: 15 residues. The V segment lost 2 bases and the J segment 9 bases; nucleotides outside the gene matches: 6.

The table lists this clonotype with many counts. The chain recombines TRBV12-3 or TRBV12-4 with TRBJ2-3; TRBD2 is a possible D gene (6 bases). The CDR3 loop spans 15 amino acids. Trimming stripped 2 bases from V and 3 bases from J, with 12 bases between. In nucleotides, the CDR3 is TGTGCCAGCAGTTTATCCACTAGCATTACAGATACGCAGTATTTT. Its translation: CASSLSTSITDTQYF.

This clonotype was counted many times. This chain connects TRBV11-1 to TRBJ2-1; TRBD2 aligns across 8 bases. The CDR3 totals 16 residues. From germline, CDR1 is SGHAT and CDR2 FQDESV (reference sequence). J gave up 9 bases and V 2 bases, and 12 bases lay outside the gene matches. CDR3 coding DNA: TGTGCCAGCAGCTTAAACGACGGTGCCAGCGGGAGTGAGCAGTTCTTC. Translated: CASSLNDGASGSEQFF. The variable domain in full, with the rest retrieved from reference TRBV11-1 and TRBJ2-1, is EAEVAQSPRYKITEKSQAVAFWCDPISGHATLYWYRQILGQGPELLVQFQDESVVDDSQLPKDRFSAERLKGVDSTLKIQPAELGDSAMYLCASSLNDGASGSEQFFGPGTRLTVL.

V usage is TRBV7-2 and J usage is TRBJ1-5; unclear D gene. The CDR3 runs 13 residues. Germline CDR1 is SGHTA and CDR2 is FQGNSA. V was clipped by 1 base and J by 5 bases, with 6 bases between them. CDR3 sequence reads: CASSLELHQPQHF. The CDR3 bases are TGTGCCAGCAGCTTAGAGCTACATCAGCCCCAGCATTTT. Filled out from reference TRBV7-2 and TRBJ1-5, the complete variable domain reads GAGVSQSPSNKVTEKGKDVELRCDPISGHTALYWYRQSLGQGLEFLIYFQGNSAPDKSGLPSDRFSAERTGGSVSTLTIQRTQQEDSAVYLCASSLELHQPQHFGDGTRLSIL.

This clonotype was counted many times. This chain links TRBV29-1 with TRBJ2-7; D unclear. CDR3 length: 13 residues. Germline V lookup: CDR1 SQVTM, CDR2 ANQGSEA. Trimming stripped 8 bases from V and 3 bases from J, with 17 bases between. Here the CDR3 DNA reads TGCAGCTCAAGAGTGGGGTCTGGCTACGAGCAGTACTTC. This codes for CSSRVGSGYEQYF.

This clonotype was observed at least ten times. The J gene is TRBJ1-1, the V gene TRBV10-3, with D tentatively TRBD1 (5 bases). CDR1 is ENHRY, CDR2 SYGVKD, per germline. This CDR3 region has 12 residues. V was pared by 6 bases and J by 5 bases, with 10 bases between. This CDR3 is CAIRAGTTEAFF. CDR3 nucleotides: TGTGCCATCAGGGCAGGGACTACTGAAGCTTTCTTT.

This clonotype was recorded at least ten times. The J gene is TRBJ2-1, the V gene TRBV20-1, with 10 bases lining up with TRBD1. The CDR3 covers 14 residues. CDR1 and CDR2 (germline): DFQATT, SNEGSKA (reference sequence). The junction had 4 bases not matched to a gene; V was cut back by 5 bases and J by 3 bases. CDR3 region: CSAFGQGGYNEQFF. In DNA form, the CDR3 reads TGCAGTGCTTTCGGACAGGGGGGCTACAATGAGCAGTTCTTC.

J is TRBJ1-5 and V is TRBV12-3 or TRBV12-4, with 11 nucleotides matching TRBD1. V gave up 6 bases and J gave up 5 bases; unmatched junction bases: 6. CDR3 length: 15 amino acids. Here the CDR3 reads CASRQGTGGDQPQHF. CDR3 bases: TGTGCCAGCAGACAGGGGACAGGGGGAGATCAGCCCCAGCATTTT.

This clonotype was detected many times. The genes are TRBV5-5 and TRBJ2-3; the D is unclear. Germline loops: CDR1 SGHKS, CDR2 YYEKEE (reference sequence). The CDR3 covers 12 residues. Trimming removed 2 bases at V and 6 bases at J, with 7 bases between. Written as DNA, the CDR3 is TGTGCCAGCAGCTTCCCAATGGATACGCAGTATTTT. Its protein is CASSFPMDTQYF. Full variable domain (outside the CDR3, taken from reference TRBV5-5 and TRBJ2-3): DAGVTQSPTHLIKTRGQQVTLRCSPISGHKSVSWYQQVLGQGPQFIFQYYEKEERGRGNFPDRFSARQFPNYSSELNVNALLLGDSALYLCASSFPMDTQYFGPGTRLTVL.

In this sample, this clonotype turned up a few times. This chain uses TRBV20-1 with TRBJ2-7; 7 bases are a match to TRBD2. Germline V gene sequence: CDR1 DFQATT, CDR2 SNEGSKA (reference sequence). The CDR3 sequence is 14 residues long. V was clipped by 1 base and J by 5 bases; unmatched bases: 8. The CDR3: CSARGVAGDDEQYF. CDR3 sequence (DNA): TGCAGTGCTAGAGGTGTCGCGGGAGACGACGAGCAGTACTTC.

The rearrangement uses TRBV20-1 and TRBJ2-7; 9 nucleotides agree with TRBD1. CDR1 is DFQATT, CDR2 SNEGSKA, per germline (reference sequence). Trimming removed 2 bases from V and 3 bases from J; junction bases left unmatched: 5. CDR3 length: 14 amino acids. CDR3 sequence (DNA): TGCAGTGCTAGACCCCGGACAGGGGACTACGAGCAGTACTTC. Its protein is CSARPRTGDYEQYF.

This clonotype was counted ten times or more. The J gene is TRBJ2-1, the V gene TRBV4-2, with 15 bases identical to TRBD2. Germline trimming cut 1 base from V and 6 bases from J; bases unmatched to any gene: 1. This CDR3 has 16 residues. Germline lookup yields CDR1 LGHNA and CDR2 YNFKEQ. The CDR3 protein is CASSQAGLAGGNEQFF. In DNA form, the CDR3 reads TGTGCCAGCAGCCAAGCGGGACTAGCGGGAGGCAATGAGCAGTTCTTC.

This clonotype has ten or more counts. This rearrangement joins TRBV20-1 to TRBJ2-7; 14 bases align to TRBD2. V dropped 1 base and J dropped 4; count of bases not matched to a gene: 3. CDR3 length equals 15 residues. Germline V gives CDR1 DFQATT, CDR2 SNEGSKA (reference sequence). The CDR3 loop reads CSARGLAGGPYEQYF. CDR3 DNA: TGCAGTGCTAGAGGACTAGCGGGAGGGCCGTACGAGCAGTACTTC.

This clonotype has at least ten counts. V usage is TRBV14 and J usage is TRBJ2-5; tentatively, D is TRBD1 or TRBD2 (5 bases each). This CDR3 contains 13 residues. The V end was cut by 4 bases, the J end by 7 bases, with 13 bases between. Germline V gives CDR1 SGHDN, CDR2 FVKESK. CDR3: CASSLGASVTQYF. The DNA for the CDR3 is TGTGCCAGCAGCCTCGGGGCCTCCGTGACCCAGTACTTC.

The chain carries TRBV7-2 and TRBJ1-1, with D maybe TRBD1 (6 bases). The CDR3 loop spans 12 amino acids. The ends were cut back, 6 bases at V and 7 bases at J, with 12 bases in the middle. The germline CDR1 and CDR2 sequences are SGHTA and FQGNSA. In nucleotides, the CDR3 is TGTGCCAGCAGTCCTAGGGGGATTGAAGCTTTCTTT. Amino acids: CASSPRGIEAFF.

This clonotype was counted ten times or more. The chain has TRBV28 and TRBJ2-7, with 10 nucleotides matching TRBD1. The CDR3 runs 15 residues. Germline CDR1 MDHEN, CDR2 SYDVKM. V was pared by 2 bases and J by 2 bases, with 3 bases of the junction left unmatched. The CDR3 DNA reads as TGTGCCAGCAGTTTAGGGGGACAGGGGACCTACGAGCAGTACTTC. The encoded protein is CASSLGGQGTYEQYF.

This clonotype showed up many times. The chain joins TRBV9 to TRBJ2-7; D is unclear. The ends were cut back, 0 bases at V and 4 bases at J, with 8 bases in the middle. CDR3 length: 13 amino acids. Germline CDR1 is SGDLS and CDR2 is YYNGEE. The CDR3 protein is CASSVAPTYEQYF. Written as DNA, the CDR3 is TGTGCCAGCAGCGTAGCTCCCACGTACGAGCAGTACTTC.

The sample holds many counts of this clonotype. This chain uses TRBV6-2 or TRBV6-3 with TRBJ2-4; 7 positions match TRBD2. Per germline, CDR1 MNHEY and CDR2 SVGEGT. CDR3 size: 14 residues. J was trimmed by 6 bases and V by 6 bases; bases with no gene match: 8. The CDR3 spells CASSKGTTRNIQYF. Written as DNA, the CDR3 is TGTGCCAGCAGCAAAGGGACTACAAGAAACATTCAGTACTTC.

This clonotype was recorded many times. For the CDR3, the DNA is TGTGCCAGCAGCCAAGATATTCGGAACCCCGTCTATGGCTACACCTTC. Translating it yields CASSQDIRNPVYGYTF. J is TRBJ1-2 and V is TRBV4-2, with D unclear. CDR1 is LGHNA, CDR2 YNFKEQ, per germline. V was pared by 0 bases and J by 4 bases, with 15 bases between. This CDR3 is built from 16 residues.

There are a few counts of this clonotype. This chain connects TRBV4-1 to TRBJ1-5; weak D call: TRBD1 (5 bases). CDR1 is MGHRA and CDR2 is YSYEKL in the germline V gene. The ends were cut back, 7 bases at V and 1 base at J, with 20 bases in the middle. This CDR3 has 17 residues. Written as DNA, the CDR3 is TGCGCCAGCACGGCCTGGTCACTCGGGGGAAGCAATCAGCCCCAGCATTTT. Protein: CASTAWSLGGSNQPQHF.